Shown below are 17 T cell receptor beta chains from a single sample sequenced in a study of T cells after yellow fever vaccination. From the 5' RACE reads, TCRdb called clonotypes with MiXCR, one entry per CDR3 protein. The sample consists of about 580,000 distinct CDR3 sequences, around 17% of them appearing once. The input for sequencing was PBMCs, taken 5 days after the first yellow fever vaccination. The receptors derive from a man younger than 30 who received the YFV17D yellow fever vaccine.

The rearrangement links TRBV7-2 to TRBJ2-7, with TRBD1 as a possible D gene (6 bases). The V end lost 6 bases, the J end lost 4 bases, and 13 bases lay between the germline ends. The CDR3 loop spans 13 amino acids. Looked up from germline, CDR1 is SGHTA and CDR2 is FQGNSA. Here the CDR3 reads CASRGAGGYEQYF. The CDR3 DNA follows: TGTGCCAGCAGGGGGGCGGGCGGGTACGAGCAGTACTTC.

This clonotype was detected only a few times. The rearrangement joins TRBV3-1 to TRBJ2-1; 12 bases fit TRBD2. Germline assignment: CDR1 LGHDT and CDR2 YNNKEL (reference sequence). The CDR3 is made up of 16 amino acids. J lost 10 bases, V lost 1 base, and 8 bases had no gene match. The CDR3 coding sequence is TGTGCCAGCAGCCAAGTATCTAGCGGGGGGGCCACGGAGCAGTTCTTC. The encoded protein is CASSQVSSGGATEQFF.

The chain has TRBV25-1 and TRBJ2-5; TRBD1 matches 8 bases. The J segment lost 7 bases and the V segment lost 2 bases, leaving 6 bases of the junction unmatched. The CDR3 is 14 amino acids. The germline V gene has CDR1 MGHDK and CDR2 SYGVNS. DNA of the CDR3: TGTGCCAGCAGTGAAGGGGGACAGGTGGCGACCCAGTACTTC. The encoded protein is CASSEGGQVATQYF.

The chain combines TRBV24-1 with TRBJ2-2; TRBD1 is a possible D gene (6 bases). Trimming took off 8 bases at V and 6 bases at J, with 18 bases between the two ends. This CDR3 has 15 residues. Germline V gene data show CDR1 as KGHDR and CDR2 as SFDVKD. The CDR3 region is CATTYPTTGPGELFF. DNA of the CDR3: TGTGCCACCACCTACCCCACCACAGGGCCCGGGGAGCTGTTTTTT.

The chain is built from TRBV10-3 and TRBJ1-5; D may be TRBD1 (6 bases). CDR1 and CDR2 from the germline V gene are ENHRY and SYGVKD. V lost 8 bases and J lost 4, with 12 bases in between. This CDR3 contains 13 residues. This CDR3 is CAIGRGGNQPQHF. CDR3 in DNA: TGTGCCATCGGAAGGGGGGGAAATCAGCCCCAGCATTTT.

The rearrangement joins TRBV15 to TRBJ2-2, with D perhaps TRBD1 or TRBD2 (6 bases each). Trimming removed 4 bases at V and 0 bases at J, with 18 bases between. The length of the CDR3 is 18 residues. Germline V gives CDR1 LNHNV, CDR2 YYDKDF (reference sequence). The CDR3 DNA reads TGTGCCACCAGCACCGGGGGCGCCATGTTCGCGAACACCGGGGAGCTGTTTTTT. It specifies CATSTGGAMFANTGELFF.

This clonotype turned up a few times. This rearrangement joins TRBV12-3 or TRBV12-4 to TRBJ1-1; a weak D match, TRBD1 (5 bases). This CDR3 is built from 13 residues. V was trimmed by 3 bases and J by 7 bases, leaving 12 bases between them. The CDR3 nucleotides read TGTGCCAGCAGTTTTTTGGGGCTGAATGAAGCTTTCTTT. It specifies CASSFLGLNEAFF.

This clonotype was detected ten times or more. CDR3 in DNA: TGTGCCAGCACGAAACAGGGTCTGTCTGATTCACCCCTCCACTTT. Protein sequence: CASTKQGLSDSPLHF. This chain links TRBV12-3 or TRBV12-4 with TRBJ1-6, with D possibly matching TRBD1 (6 bases). This CDR3 spans 15 amino acids. V shed 7 bases and J shed 8 bases, with 18 bases lying between them.

This chain uses TRBV7-3 with TRBJ2-1; 8 bases align to TRBD2. Germline-derived CDR1 and CDR2 are SGHTA and FQGTGA. CDR3 size: 13 residues. Unmatched junction bases numbered 8, after V lost 7 bases and J lost 9 bases. CDR3 DNA: TGTGCCAGCACCGTACCGGGAGGGAGTGAGCAGTTCTTC. Protein product: CASTVPGGSEQFF. The full variable domain, completed using reference TRBV7-3 and TRBJ2-1, is GAGVSQTPSNKVTEKGKYVELRCDPISGHTALYWYRQSLGQGPEFLIYFQGTGAADDSGLPNDRFFAVRPEGSVSTLKIQRTERGDSAVYLCASTVPGGSEQFFGPGTRLTVL.

This rearrangement joins TRBV4-2 to TRBJ1-1; TRBD1 might be the D (5 bases). This CDR3 has 13 residues. Trimming pared 2 bases from V and 7 bases from J, leaving 11 bases between. Germline values: CDR1 LGHNA, CDR2 YNFKEQ. CDR3: CASSQWLGGEAFF. The CDR3 DNA reads as TGTGCCAGCAGCCAATGGTTGGGGGGTGAAGCTTTCTTT.

This clonotype was recorded at least ten times. The J gene is TRBJ2-5, the V gene TRBV4-3; no definite D call. This CDR3 region has 16 residues. The germline CDR1 and CDR2 sequences are LGHNA and YSLEER. The ends were cut back, 4 bases at V and 5 bases at J, with 20 bases in the middle. This chain's CDR3 is CASSLNPELSGETQYF. CDR3 bases: TGCGCCAGCAGCCTCAATCCGGAGCTCTCCGGGGAGACCCAGTACTTC.

This chain links TRBV20-1 with TRBJ2-3; 11 nucleotides match TRBD2. CDR3 length equals 16 residues. Per the germline V gene, CDR1 is DFQATT and CDR2 is SNEGSKA (reference sequence). J lost 2 bases, V lost 0 bases, and 4 bases had no gene match. The chain's CDR3 is CSARDLGLAVTDTQYF. The CDR3 bases are TGCAGTGCTAGAGATCTGGGACTAGCGGTCACAGATACGCAGTATTTT.

The rearrangement uses TRBV5-1 and TRBJ2-1, with D perhaps matching TRBD2 (5 bases). V lost 2 bases, J lost 5 bases, and 8 bases lay in between. Per germline, CDR1 SGHRS and CDR2 YFSETQ. The CDR3 covers 13 residues. The CDR3 DNA reads TGCGCCAGCAGCTTACAGACTAACAATGAGCAGTTCTTC. Translating it yields CASSLQTNNEQFF.

Only a few counts were recorded for this clonotype. This rearrangement joins TRBV7-9 to TRBJ1-5, with 9 bases matching TRBD1. The CDR3 is made up of 14 amino acids. The junction had 3 bases not matched to a gene; V was cut back by 4 bases and J by 5 bases. In germline, CDR1 is SEHNR, CDR2 FQNEAQ (reference sequence). CDR3 DNA: TGTGCCAGCAGCTCCGGACAGGGGTATCAGCCCCAGCATTTT. It encodes CASSSGQGYQPQHF.

This clonotype was counted a few times. The chain couples TRBV4-1 to TRBJ2-7, with 13 positions matching TRBD2. V trimming: 4 bases; J trimming: 4 bases; junction bases outside the gene matches: 4. This CDR3 is built from 15 residues. Germline CDR1 and CDR2: MGHRA and YSYEKL. The CDR3 spells CASSRTSGGAYEQYF. In DNA, the CDR3 is TGCGCCAGCAGCCGGACTAGCGGGGGAGCGTACGAGCAGTACTTC.

The sample holds a few counts of this clonotype. V and J are TRBV12-3 or TRBV12-4 and TRBJ1-5; D is unclear. The CDR3 has 13 amino acids. V dropped 7 bases and J dropped 7 bases, with 14 bases sitting between them. Written as DNA, the CDR3 is TGTGCCAGCACACGGCAGGCGGGACAGCCCCAGCATTTT. This encodes CASTRQAGQPQHF.

Worth noting for this clonotype: One end of the junction varies from germline; a read error may be responsible. The chain has TRBV7-2 and TRBJ2-3, with D hard to call. In germline, CDR1 is SGHTA, CDR2 FQGNSA. CDR3 length: 13 amino acids. Here the CDR3 reads CASSLAATDTQCF. In DNA form, the CDR3 reads TGTGCCAGCAGCTTAGCTGCCACAGATACGCAGTGTTTT.